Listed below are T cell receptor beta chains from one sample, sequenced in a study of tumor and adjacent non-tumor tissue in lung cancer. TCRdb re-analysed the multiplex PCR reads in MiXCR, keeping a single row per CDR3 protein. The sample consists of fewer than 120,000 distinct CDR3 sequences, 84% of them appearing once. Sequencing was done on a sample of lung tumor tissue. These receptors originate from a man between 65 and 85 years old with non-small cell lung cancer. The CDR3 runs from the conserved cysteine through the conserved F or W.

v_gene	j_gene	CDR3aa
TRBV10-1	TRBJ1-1	CASSESGMDTEALF
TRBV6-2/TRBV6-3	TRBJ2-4	CAISGSGKNIQYF
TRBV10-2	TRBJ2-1	CASTSPGPSYHEHFF
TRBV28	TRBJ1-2	CASSLVGRPGENYGYTF
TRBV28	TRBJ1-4	CASSFAIGQSIDEKLFF
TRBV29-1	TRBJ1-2	CSAETGKTNYGDTF
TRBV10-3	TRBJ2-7	CATKETGFYEQYF
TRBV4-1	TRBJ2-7	CASSRTVGGEGDEQYF
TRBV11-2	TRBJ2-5	CTSSQGLQHRETQYF
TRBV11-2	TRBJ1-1	CVSTRMGGNTEAFF
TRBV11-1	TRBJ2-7	CASSLSVLGREEYKQYF
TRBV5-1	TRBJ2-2	CASSWGTPRAEELFF
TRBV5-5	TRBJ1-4	CASNTLRDNEKLFF
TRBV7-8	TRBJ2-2	CASSFDRGLGTGELFF
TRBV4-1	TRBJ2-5	CASSRFGLASQETQYF
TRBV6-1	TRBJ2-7	CVSSAPFSGRYEQYF
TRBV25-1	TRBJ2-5	CASSELDSVGETQYF
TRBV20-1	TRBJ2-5	CSARVGNSPETQYF
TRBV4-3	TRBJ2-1	CASSHRLGDYKEQSF
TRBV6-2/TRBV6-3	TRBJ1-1	CATSETVITEAFF
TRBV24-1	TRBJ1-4	CATSELQVYATNEKLFF
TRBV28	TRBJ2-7	CVTLTRDMTYVQYF
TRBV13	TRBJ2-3	CASTLWAAGFVDTQYF
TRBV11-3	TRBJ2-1	CASNLDPTGGTGEQFF
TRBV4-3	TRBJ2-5	CARCQAGGVGQETQYF
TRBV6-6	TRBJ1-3	CTSSYPGRGQSTIYF
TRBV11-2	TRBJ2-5	CASNISPGISGTQYF
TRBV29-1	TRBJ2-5	CSLEFYWTSGGKQETQYF
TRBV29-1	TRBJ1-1	CCVFGQGTKTEAFF
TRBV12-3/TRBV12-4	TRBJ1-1	CASRDHQGNIEAFF
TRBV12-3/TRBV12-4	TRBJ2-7	CASSFDNISYEQYF
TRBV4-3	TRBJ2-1	CSRSQDPAGAEYNEQLF
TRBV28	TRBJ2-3	CASSPRDRIDTLYF
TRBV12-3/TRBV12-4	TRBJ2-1	CASRKTSGGAISYYNEQFF
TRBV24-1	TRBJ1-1	CTTSAYRNTEAFF
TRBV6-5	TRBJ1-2	CTSSYSPPAENYTF
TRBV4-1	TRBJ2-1	CASNHGRFFGNEQFF
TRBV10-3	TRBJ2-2	CAISESVSNTGELYF
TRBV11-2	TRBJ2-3	CGSSSKGFSGTQYF
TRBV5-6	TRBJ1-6	CAGSLKWGGNLPLHF
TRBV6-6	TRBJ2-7	CVSSYLTSGYSYEQYF
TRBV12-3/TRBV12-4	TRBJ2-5	CASSFVCGTQYF